Shown below are 31 T cell receptor beta chains from a single sample sequenced in a study of a mutant IDH1 vaccine in newly diagnosed glioma. Sample time point: week 47, end of study. Each vaccine dose was 300 ug of mutant IDH1 20-mer peptide, with topical imiquimod. No antigens are known for them. Data came from immunoSEQ multiplex PCR; TCRdb stores just in-frame clones and leaves some out. The sample yields around 100,000 clones, over 85% seen once. The material was PBMCs, obtained from a glioma patient whose treatment included an IDH1 peptide vaccine. Every receptor here comes from a woman in her 50s with glioma.

A single count supports this clone. This sequence joins TRBV27 and TRBJ2-7; 10 bases align to TRBD1. J was trimmed by 5 bases and V by 2 bases; bases with no gene match: 3. CDR1 and CDR2 (germline): MNHEY, SMNVEV (reference sequence). The CDR3 has 14 residues. CDR3 protein: CASSLRDRGNEQYF. In DNA form, the CDR3 reads TGTGCCAGCAGTTTAAGGGACAGGGGAAACGAGCAGTACTTC.

This rearrangement joins TRBV14 to TRBJ2-2; D possibly corresponds to TRBD2 (5 bases). There are 14 residues in the CDR3. Germline CDR1 SGHDN, CDR2 FVKESK. V lost 2 bases and J lost 7, with 11 bases in between. Written as DNA, the CDR3 is TGTGCCAGCAGCCAAATCCGGACTGGCGGGGAGCTGTTTTTT. Translated: CASSQIRTGGELFF. The full variable domain, its missing parts supplied by reference TRBV14 and TRBJ2-2, is EAGVTQFPSHSVIEKGQTVTLRCDPISGHDNLYWYRRVMGKEIKFLLHFVKESKQDESGMPNNRFLAERTGGTYSTLKVQPAELEDSGVYFCASSQIRTGGELFFGEGSRLTVL.

This clone occurred once. The rearrangement uses TRBV7-3 and TRBJ2-3; either TRBD1 or TRBD2 may fit D (5 bases each). V lost 5 bases, J lost 7 bases, and 19 bases lay in between. The CDR3 is made up of 15 amino acids. Germline CDR1 reads SGHTA; CDR2 reads FQGTGA. CDR3 protein: CASSPWDAEANTQYF. CDR3 nucleotides: TGTGCCAGCAGCCCGTGGGACGCCGAGGCAAATACGCAGTATTTT.

This clone was seen a handful of times. The J gene is TRBJ1-5, the V gene TRBV30, with TRBD1 matching 7 bases. The CDR3 runs to 15 residues. J lost 1 base, V lost 2 bases, and 5 bases had no gene match. Germline assignment: CDR1 GTSNPN and CDR2 SVGIG (reference sequence). The CDR3 region has the DNA TGTGCCTGGAGTCGAAGACAGGGCAGCAATCAGCCCCAGCATTTT. It codes for CAWSRRQGSNQPQHF.

The chain is built from TRBV11-2 and TRBJ2-3; 7 nucleotides agree with TRBD2. Trimming at V came to 1 base and at J to 3 bases, leaving 7 bases not matched to a gene. The CDR3 runs 16 residues. Germline-derived CDR1 and CDR2 are SGHAT and FQNNGV. The CDR3 spells CASSLVGGGLTDTQYF. The CDR3 DNA reads TGTGCCAGCAGCTTAGTTGGGGGAGGGTTAACAGATACGCAGTATTTT.

The chain couples TRBV30 to TRBJ2-1; TRBD1 or TRBD2 may be the D gene (5 bases each). This CDR3 is 15 amino acids long. Germline lookup yields CDR1 GTSNPN and CDR2 SVGIG (reference sequence). V dropped 7 bases and J dropped 4 bases, with 20 bases sitting between them. CDR3 amino acids: CASISTVGGYNEQFF. The CDR3, as DNA: TGTGCCTCGATTTCTACGGTTGGGGGATACAATGAGCAGTTCTTC. The variable domain in full, with the rest retrieved from reference TRBV30 and TRBJ2-1, is SQTIHQWPATLVQPVGSPLSLECTVEGTSNPNLYWYRQAAGRGLQLLFYSVGIGQISSEVPQNLSASRPQDRQFILSSKKLLLSDSGFYLCASISTVGGYNEQFFGPGTRLTVL.

The genes are TRBV9 and TRBJ2-5; no clear D gene. Germline CDR1 is SGDLS and CDR2 is YYNGEE. Trimming left V 3 bases short and J 1 base short, with 1 base between. The CDR3 extends over 11 amino acids. The CDR3 DNA reads TGTGCCAGCAGCGCCCAAGAGACCCAGTACTTC. Its translation: CASSAQETQYF. The whole variable domain, filled in from reference TRBV9 and TRBJ2-5, reads DSGVTQTPKHLITATGQRVTLRCSPRSGDLSVYWYQQSLDQGLQFLIQYYNGEERAKGNILERFSAQQFPDLHSELNLSSLELGDSALYFCASSAQETQYFGPGTRLLVL.

The chain employs TRBV7-9 and TRBJ2-1, with 11 positions matching TRBD2. This CDR3 has 17 amino acids. The junction had 9 bases not matched to a gene; V was cut back by 4 bases and J by 4 bases. Germline V gives CDR1 SEHNR, CDR2 FQNEAQ (reference sequence). The CDR3 here is CASSSGTSGLTYNEQFF. Written as DNA, the CDR3 is TGTGCCAGCAGCTCCGGGACTAGCGGTTTGACGTACAATGAGCAGTTCTTC.

This clone was seen just once. The V and J genes are TRBV19 and TRBJ2-7; D is undetermined. CDR3 size: 15 residues. Trimming removed 5 bases from V and 2 bases from J, with 16 bases in between. Germline V gives CDR1 LNHDA, CDR2 SQIVND (reference sequence). The CDR3 region has the DNA TGTGCCAGTAGTCAAATTCGGGCCGCCGCCTACGAGCAGTACTTC. This sequence encodes CASSQIRAAAYEQYF.

V and J are TRBV6-5 and TRBJ1-1; D may be TRBD1 (5 bases). Germline CDR1 and CDR2: MNHEY and SVGAGI. Trimming removed 6 bases from V and 1 base from J, with 15 bases in between. The CDR3 runs to 15 residues. The chain's CDR3 is CASRLDSGRNTEAFF. As DNA, the CDR3 is TGTGCCAGCAGACTTGACAGTGGGAGGAACACTGAAGCTTTCTTT.

V is TRBV5-1 and J is TRBJ2-3; D possibly corresponds to TRBD1 (5 bases). Germline assignment: CDR1 SGHRS and CDR2 YFSETQ. There are 16 residues in the CDR3. Trimming cost V 0 bases and J 0 bases, with 11 bases left between them. The CDR3 is CASSLEGDGSTDTQYF. Written as DNA, the CDR3 is TGCGCCAGCAGCTTGGAAGGGGATGGCAGCACAGATACGCAGTATTTT. Full variable domain (rest looked up from reference TRBV5-1 and TRBJ2-3): KAGVTQTPRYLIKTRGQQVTLSCSPISGHRSVSWYQQTPGQGLQFLFEYFSETQRNKGNFPGRFSGRQFSNSRSEMNVSTLELGDSALYLCASSLEGDGSTDTQYFGPGTRLTVL.

The chain's CDR3 is CASKGQFSYGYTF. Here the CDR3 DNA reads TGTGCCAGTAAGGGACAGTTCTCCTATGGCTACACCTTC. The rearrangement uses TRBV19 and TRBJ1-2, with 7 nucleotides matching TRBD1. The germline CDR1 and CDR2 sequences are LNHDA and SQIVND (reference sequence). Germline trimming cut 7 bases from V and 4 bases from J; bases unmatched to any gene: 6. The CDR3 runs 13 residues.

V and J are TRBV10-3 and TRBJ2-1, with 12 bases matching TRBD1. The germline CDR1 and CDR2 sequences are ENHRY and SYGVKD. The V gene end was trimmed by 3 bases and the J gene end by 8 bases; junction bases not matched to a gene: 8. The CDR3 consists of 16 residues. The DNA for the CDR3 is TGTGCCATCAGTGATCCCTTGGGACAGGGGGCCCATGAGCAGTTCTTC. This gives the protein CAISDPLGQGAHEQFF.

The chain recombines TRBV29-1 with TRBJ2-7, with 9 bases matching TRBD2. The J segment lost 0 bases and the V segment lost 6 bases, leaving 3 bases of the junction unmatched. This CDR3 has 13 residues. Germline V lookup: CDR1 SQVTM, CDR2 ANQGSEA. CDR3 protein: CSVLSGGSYEQYF. The CDR3 DNA sequence: TGCAGCGTACTTAGCGGGGGCTCCTACGAGCAGTACTTC.

This chain connects TRBV28 to TRBJ1-5; perhaps TRBD1 as D (6 bases). CDR1 and CDR2 from the germline V gene are MDHEN and SYDVKM. This CDR3 has 13 amino acids. V lost 5 bases to trimming and J lost 7 bases, with 12 bases between them. CDR3 DNA: TGTGCCAGCAGTCCGGACAGTGGACAGCCCCAGCATTTT. Amino acid sequence: CASSPDSGQPQHF.

About this clone itself: Different DNA sequences within this sample yield the same CDR3. The chain joins TRBV19 to TRBJ2-3; weak D call: TRBD2 (6 bases). The CDR3 contains 16 residues. V dropped 2 bases and J dropped 2 bases, with 14 bases sitting between them. CDR1 is LNHDA, CDR2 SQIVND, per germline (reference sequence). Here the CDR3 reads CASSIRVSGPTDTQYF. The CDR3 DNA reads TGTGCCAGTAGTATACGAGTTAGCGGCCCCACAGATACGCAGTATTTT.

The chain links TRBV6-5 to TRBJ2-7, with 8 bases fitting TRBD2. The CDR3 is 14 residues long. The J segment lost 2 bases and the V segment lost 7 bases, leaving 7 bases of the junction unmatched. Per germline, CDR1 MNHEY and CDR2 SVGAGI. The CDR3 region is CASKAAGVAYEQYF. In DNA, the CDR3 is TGTGCCAGCAAGGCAGCGGGAGTTGCCTACGAGCAGTACTTC.

V usage is TRBV10-3 and J usage is TRBJ2-7, with 13 bases aligning to TRBD2. The junction had 10 bases not matched to a gene; V was cut back by 8 bases and J by 0 bases. The germline V gene encodes CDR1 ENHRY and CDR2 SYGVKD. The CDR3 has 17 residues. This CDR3 reads CAIGGLAGSQSSYEQYF. The CDR3 DNA is TGTGCCATCGGGGGACTAGCGGGATCTCAAAGCTCCTACGAGCAGTACTTC.

This chain uses TRBV29-1 with TRBJ2-5; TRBD2 matches 7 bases. The CDR3 is made up of 13 amino acids. Germline V gene sequence: CDR1 SQVTM, CDR2 ANQGSEA. The V gene end was trimmed by 7 bases and the J gene end by 5 bases; junction bases not matched to a gene: 10. The CDR3 DNA reads as TGCAGCGGAGGGAGCGGGGAAAGGGAGACCCAGTACTTC. Amino acid sequence: CSGGSGERETQYF.

In its sample, this clone was seen once. CDR3 residues: CASSPRRERGYEQYF. The CDR3 DNA is TGTGCCAGCTCACCCAGGAGGGAGCGAGGATACGAGCAGTACTTC. The chain recombines TRBV18 with TRBJ2-7, with TRBD2 as a possible D gene (6 bases). The germline V gene encodes CDR1 KGHSH and CDR2 LQKENI. The CDR3 has 15 residues. Trimming stripped 3 bases from V and 4 bases from J, with 16 bases between.

The V and J genes are TRBV10-3 and TRBJ2-5, with 11 positions matching TRBD2. CDR1 and CDR2 (germline): ENHRY, SYGVKD. Unmatched junction bases numbered 4, after V lost 5 bases and J lost 5 bases. The CDR3 runs 14 residues. The DNA for the CDR3 is TGTGCCATCAGTACGGCTAGCGGGAGGGAGACCCAGTACTTC. This sequence encodes CAISTASGRETQYF.

In DNA form, the CDR3 reads TGTGCCAGCAGCCCGCAAAGGACAGGATCCTACGAGCAGTACTTC. It is translated as CASSPQRTGSYEQYF. The chain links TRBV4-2 to TRBJ2-7, with 7 bases that match TRBD1. There are 15 residues in the CDR3. Germline CDR1 reads LGHNA; CDR2 reads YNFKEQ. V dropped 4 bases and J dropped 1; count of bases not matched to a gene: 7.

This rearrangement joins TRBV21-1 to TRBJ1-2. TRBV21-1 is termed a pseudogene. The CDR3 covers 15 residues. CDR3 nucleotides: TGTGCCAGCAGCAGAGTTATCAGATTAAACTATGGCTACACCTTC. Translation gives CASSRVIRLNYGYTF.

The rearrangement joins TRBV27 to TRBJ2-4; 9 nucleotides agree with TRBD1. Germline values: CDR1 MNHEY, CDR2 SMNVEV (reference sequence). The ends lost 3 bases at V and 1 base at J; junction bases unmatched: 7. CDR3 length: 17 residues. The CDR3: CASSFRYRGPAKNIQYF. CDR3 coding DNA: TGTGCCAGCAGTTTCCGATACAGGGGGCCTGCCAAAAACATTCAGTACTTC.

In this sample, this clone turned up a few times. The V gene is TRBV19, the J gene TRBJ1-4; D not resolved. Trimming removed 4 bases from V and 0 bases from J, with 15 bases in between. From germline, CDR1 is LNHDA and CDR2 SQIVND (reference sequence). The CDR3 extends over 17 amino acids. As DNA, the CDR3 is TGTGCCAGTAGTAACAGCGGGAACCTAGCAACTAATGAAAAACTGTTTTTT. Translation: CASSNSGNLATNEKLFF.

This chain uses TRBV6-5 with TRBJ2-7, with D tentatively TRBD2 (7 bases). Germline V lookup: CDR1 MNHEY, CDR2 SVGAGI. V was clipped by 6 bases and J by 4 bases, with 16 bases between them. The CDR3 extends over 14 amino acids. Here the CDR3 reads CASRPAGAGYEQYF. The CDR3, as DNA: TGTGCCAGCAGACCCGCGGGGGCTGGGTACGAGCAGTACTTC.

This chain links TRBV21-1 with TRBJ2-1; the tabulated D call, TRBD2, remains unverified against the DNA. TRBV21-1 is annotated as a pseudogene. The length of the CDR3 is 12 residues. The CDR3 nucleotides read TGTGCCAGCAGCACGGCCTACAATGAGCAGTTCTTC. Protein sequence: CASSTAYNEQFF.

The V gene is TRBV6-5, the J gene TRBJ2-7; 8 nucleotides agree with TRBD2. The V segment lost 4 bases and the J segment 6 bases; nucleotides outside the gene matches: 8. The CDR3 has 14 residues. CDR1 is MNHEY and CDR2 is SVGAGI in the germline V gene. The CDR3 sequence: CASSSGGGRPEQYF. Written as DNA, the CDR3 is TGTGCCAGCAGTTCCGGGGGCGGGAGGCCCGAGCAGTACTTC.

The rearrangement uses TRBV7-9 and TRBJ2-1, with TRBD1 matching 9 bases. The CDR3 has 15 amino acids. The germline CDR1 and CDR2 sequences are SEHNR and FQNEAQ (reference sequence). Germline trimming cut 5 bases from V and 2 bases from J; bases unmatched to any gene: 4. CDR3 region: CASSRGQGTYNEQFF. The CDR3, as DNA: TGTGCCAGCAGCAGGGGACAGGGTACCTACAATGAGCAGTTCTTC.

The chain joins TRBV14 to TRBJ1-4; D remains ambiguous. Per germline, CDR1 SGHDN and CDR2 FVKESK. The CDR3 loop spans 19 amino acids. V was clipped by 0 bases and J by 1 base, with 18 bases between them. The CDR3 coding sequence is TGTGCCAGCAGCCAAGAAAACCCGCGGGCCCTAAGAACTAATGAAAAACTGTTTTTT. Residues: CASSQENPRALRTNEKLFF.

The genes are TRBV7-8 and TRBJ1-1; D is ambiguous. Trimming took off 5 bases at V and 2 bases at J, with 21 bases between the two ends. Per the germline V gene, CDR1 is SGHVS and CDR2 is FQNEAQ. CDR3 length equals 17 residues. CDR3 sequence (DNA): TGTGCCAGCAGCGCCTCCCGAGCCCGCTTCTTAAACACTGAAGCTTTCTTT. The encoded protein is CASSASRARFLNTEAFF.